This TCR beta chain was documented in a study of blood T cell repertoires in COVID-19. Study summary: The analysed material was cDNA or gDNA that came from T cells, B-cell-depleted T cells, or PBMCs.

As originally analysed: Reference gene primer amplification gave estimated nucleated cell counts. TCRdb's copy holds only in-frame clones and misses some; the assay was immunoSEQ multiplex PCR. V and J calls and clone size are those listed in that table; D and trimming were worked out from the DNA. This table has over 400,000 clones, roughly 91% appearing once. Seattle-derived patients entered the study during active infection and were followed longitudinally. The CDR3 contains 13 residues. V lost 4 bases and J lost 8; bases outside the gene matches: 6. Only one count was recorded for this clone. V is TRBV12-3 or TRBV12-4 and J is TRBJ1-1; 8 bases are a match to TRBD1. The specimen was peripheral blood. This sequence was found in a woman aged 50 to 60 with COVID-19, enrolled during active disease. The DNA of the CDR3 is TGTGCCAGCAGTTGGGGGACAGGCTTAGAAGCTTTCTTT. Its protein is CASSWGTGLEAFF.